The 20 T cell receptor beta chains below come from one sample, sequenced in a study of T cells in tuberculosis. The data were produced by immunoSEQ multiplex PCR, yet TCRdb's version contains in-frame clones alone and is incomplete. The data hold under 40,000 clones, with more than 75% observed a single time. As for time point: new active TB diagnosis, blood taken before or within 7 days of starting treatment. The source was PBMCs, collected at tuberculosis diagnosis. These receptors were obtained from an adult with tuberculosis.

The gene calls are TRBV15 and TRBJ2-1, with 11 bases aligning to TRBD1. After removal of 1 base from V and 6 bases from J, the junction contained 5 bases not matched to a gene. Looked up from germline, CDR1 is LNHNV and CDR2 is YYDKDF (reference sequence). This CDR3 comprises 16 residues. For the CDR3, the DNA is TGTGCCACCAGCAGAGGTTCCGGGACAGGGGGCAATGAGCAGTTCTTC. This codes for CATSRGSGTGGNEQFF. The full variable domain, completed using reference TRBV15 and TRBJ2-1, is DAMVIQNPRYQVTQFGKPVTLSCSQTLNHNVMYWYQQKSSQAPKLLFHYYDKDFNNEADTPDNFQSRRPNTSFCFLDIRSPGLGDTAMYLCATSRGSGTGGNEQFFGPGTRLTVL.

This clone was seen just once. This chain joins TRBV5-6 and TRBJ1-4, with 8 nucleotides matching TRBD1. V was clipped by 4 bases and J by 5 bases; unmatched bases: 4. Germline CDR1 SGHDT, CDR2 YYEEEE. This CDR3 has 14 residues. CDR3 region: CASSTGTGNEKLFF. In DNA form, the CDR3 reads TGTGCCAGCAGCACCGGGACAGGAAATGAAAAACTGTTTTTT.

This chain joins TRBV7-2 and TRBJ2-7, with a tentative D call TRBD2 (6 bases). V was clipped by 3 bases and J by 3 bases, with 12 bases between them. The CDR3 consists of 14 residues. In germline, CDR1 is SGHTA, CDR2 FQGNSA. CDR3 DNA: TGTGCCAGCAGCTTCATAGCGGAGATCTACGAGCAGTACTTC. Amino acid sequence: CASSFIAEIYEQYF.

This clone was seen a single time. The gene calls are TRBV5-5 and TRBJ2-5, with TRBD2 matching over 11 bases. Germline CDR1 is SGHKS and CDR2 is YYEKEE (reference sequence). CDR3 length: 16 amino acids. The V segment lost 6 bases and the J segment 2 bases; nucleotides outside the gene matches: 9. The CDR3 DNA is TGTGCCAGCATGACTAGCGGGGTCGTGAGTCAAGAGACCCAGTACTTC. Translated: CASMTSGVVSQETQYF.

This chain links TRBV28 with TRBJ2-2; TRBD1 agrees at 7 bases. In germline, CDR1 is MDHEN, CDR2 SYDVKM. V lost 5 bases and J lost 0; bases outside the gene matches: 12. CDR3 length: 18 residues. The CDR3 sequence is CASSPLGTADPNTGELFF. Here the CDR3 DNA reads TGTGCCAGCAGTCCCCTGGGGACAGCCGACCCGAACACCGGGGAGCTGTTTTTT.

V usage is TRBV6-4 and J usage is TRBJ2-1, with TRBD2 identical over 13 bases. The V segment lost 6 bases and the J segment 4 bases; nucleotides outside the gene matches: 3. The CDR3 is 15 amino acids. In germline, CDR1 is MRHNA, CDR2 SNTAGT. CDR3 in DNA: TGTGCCAGCAGCAAACTAGCGGGGGGGTACAATGAGCAGTTCTTC. This encodes CASSKLAGGYNEQFF.

The chain is built from TRBV25-1 and TRBJ2-3; 10 bases are shared with TRBD1. Germline V gives CDR1 MGHDK, CDR2 SYGVNS. The CDR3 is made up of 16 amino acids. Trimming cost V 2 bases and J 6 bases; bases outside gene matches: 8. CDR3 amino acids: CASSERQGAFEDTQYF. In DNA, the CDR3 is TGTGCCAGCAGTGAAAGACAGGGGGCATTTGAGGATACGCAGTATTTT.

In its sample, this clone was seen a few times. This sequence joins TRBV12-5 and TRBJ2-1; TRBD1 is a possible D gene (6 bases). Germline-derived CDR1 and CDR2 are LGHNT and FRNRAP. V gave up 2 bases and J gave up 3 bases, with 17 bases separating them. This CDR3 is built from 17 residues. For the CDR3, the DNA is TGTGCTAGTGGTTTGAACTTCAACAGGGACGGCTACAATGAGCAGTTCTTC. Its protein is CASGLNFNRDGYNEQFF.

V usage is TRBV6-6 and J usage is TRBJ2-2; 7 bases map to TRBD1. The CDR3 sequence is 16 residues long. Germline lookup yields CDR1 MNHNY and CDR2 SVGAGI (reference sequence). Trimming at V came to 7 bases and at J to 0 bases, leaving 8 bases not matched to a gene. CDR3 in amino acids: CASTSYGTANTGELFF. The CDR3, as DNA: TGTGCCAGCACCTCTTACGGGACAGCGAACACCGGGGAGCTGTTTTTT.

The chain couples TRBV9 to TRBJ2-2; D may be TRBD1 (6 bases). Per the germline V gene, CDR1 is SGDLS and CDR2 is YYNGEE. The length of the CDR3 is 19 residues. V lost 3 bases to trimming and J lost 2 bases, with 23 bases between them. Here the CDR3 reads CASSASPAGQTYNTGELFF. CDR3 bases: TGTGCCAGCAGCGCCTCGCCAGCAGGACAGACGTACAACACCGGGGAGCTGTTTTTT.

V is TRBV10-3 and J is TRBJ2-1, with 13 bases lining up with TRBD2. V shed 4 bases and J 0 bases; nucleotides not matched to a gene: 6. This CDR3 comprises 18 residues. Germline V CDR1 and CDR2: ENHRY, SYGVKD. The CDR3 DNA reads as TGTGCCATCAGTGGGACTAGCGGGGGTTTGACCTCCTACAATGAGCAGTTCTTC. As protein: CAISGTSGGLTSYNEQFF.

The CDR3 nucleotides are TGTGCCAGCAGTTCCGGGGGAGGGACGAATAGCAATCAGCCCCAGCATTTT. Amino acid sequence: CASSSGGGTNSNQPQHF. This chain links TRBV28 with TRBJ1-5; weak D call: TRBD1 (5 bases). The ends were cut back, 4 bases at V and 0 bases at J, with 16 bases in the middle. The CDR3 is 17 residues long. Germline V gives CDR1 MDHEN, CDR2 SYDVKM.

This chain joins TRBV5-4 and TRBJ2-2, with D maybe TRBD1 (5 bases). This CDR3 spans 16 amino acids. Per the germline V gene, CDR1 is SGHNT and CDR2 is YYREEE (reference sequence). V lost 1 base and J 5 bases, leaving 15 bases between the germline ends. CDR3 DNA sequence: TGTGCCAGCAGCTTGATATTGGGGCTGGGAACCGGGGAGCTGTTTTTT. Translating gives CASSLILGLGTGELFF.

The V and J genes are TRBV11-1 and TRBJ2-7; the match to TRBD2 covers 7 bases. The CDR3 length is 17 residues. V lost 3 bases, J lost 2 bases, and 13 bases stayed unmatched. Germline V gene lookup returns CDR1 SGHAT and CDR2 FQDESV (reference sequence). Here the CDR3 reads CASSFSASGLVTYEQYF. The DNA of the CDR3 is TGTGCCAGCAGCTTCTCGGCCAGTGGACTAGTTACCTACGAGCAGTACTTC.

This chain connects TRBV5-4 to TRBJ1-4, with a possible D match to TRBD1 (5 bases). The germline CDR1 and CDR2 sequences are SGHNT and YYREEE (reference sequence). The V gene lost 4 bases and the J gene lost 5 bases, with 12 bases spanning the gap. CDR3 length: 14 amino acids. CDR3 sequence reads: CASSRDSGNEKLFF. The CDR3 coding sequence is TGTGCCAGCAGCCGGGACTCAGGGAATGAAAAACTGTTTTTT.

This chain joins TRBV21-1 and TRBJ1-5; the DNA was not used to check the table's D call, TRBD1. TRBV21-1 is listed as a pseudogene. CDR3 length equals 19 residues. The CDR3 loop is CASSKTGTGEPYSNQPQHF. For the CDR3, the DNA is TGTGCCAGCAGCAAGACCGGGACAGGGGAGCCTTATAGCAATCAGCCCCAGCATTTT.

The chain combines TRBV6-1 with TRBJ2-3; 11 nucleotides match TRBD2. The germline CDR1 and CDR2 sequences are MNHNS and SASEGT. V shed 5 bases, J shed 6 bases, and the junction held 7 bases outside the gene matches. This CDR3 region has 15 residues. As DNA, the CDR3 is TGTGCCAGCAGTTCGCTTAGCGGGAGGGGTGATACGCAGTATTTT. Amino acid sequence: CASSSLSGRGDTQYF.

This clone was recorded once. J is TRBJ1-1 and V is TRBV25-1, with D possibly being TRBD1 (5 bases). V gave up 8 bases and J gave up 10 bases, with 17 bases separating them. The CDR3 length is 12 residues. Germline V gene lookup returns CDR1 MGHDK and CDR2 SYGVNS. CDR3 region: CASSRGNLGAFF. CDR3 sequence (DNA): TGTGCCAGCTCGCGGGGCAACTTGGGAGCTTTCTTT.

In nucleotides, the CDR3 is TGCAGCGTTGAAGATCTTGGAGGGATCAGCTCCTACGAGCAGTACTTC. Residues: CSVEDLGGISSYEQYF. The chain has TRBV29-1 and TRBJ2-7, with D perhaps TRBD2 (6 bases). Germline CDR1 SQVTM, CDR2 ANQGSEA. The CDR3 runs 16 residues. V was shortened by 0 bases and J by 0 bases, with 15 bases between the two germline ends.

The rearrangement joins TRBV5-1 to TRBJ2-7, with 8 positions matching TRBD1. This CDR3 has 15 amino acids. V shed 4 bases and J 3 bases; nucleotides not matched to a gene: 9. Looked up from germline, CDR1 is SGHRS and CDR2 is YFSETQ. CDR3 protein: CASSVEITGGYEQYF. CDR3 DNA: TGCGCCAGCAGCGTAGAGATTACAGGGGGCTACGAGCAGTACTTC.